The text below deals with one TCR beta chain. What it binds is unknown. Germline-derived CDR1 and CDR2 are LGHNA and YSLEER. V lost 0 bases and J lost 3, with 12 bases in between. This CDR3 comprises 15 residues. This sample is part of a study of T cells in localized non-small cell lung cancer. Assay used: immunoSEQ multiplex PCR; TCRdb lists only in-frame clones, some missing. The sample contains 70,000 or so clones, approximately 84% of which appear only once. Broader study findings: Clonality peaked in uninvolved adjacent lung rather than tumor.

This rearrangement joins TRBV4-3 to TRBJ2-7; D not certain. The sequencing here drew on peripheral blood, taken before any cancer treatment. This clonotype originated in a female donor over 55 with stage I lung adenocarcinoma. The CDR3 loop is CASSQDLRGYYEQYF. The DNA of the CDR3 is TGCGCCAGCAGCCAAGATCTCAGAGGATACTACGAGCAGTACTTC.